This passage covers 32 T cell receptor beta chains from one sample sequenced in a study of blood T cell repertoires in COVID-19. Method: immunoSEQ multiplex PCR; TCRdb's copy keeps in-frame clones and lacks some. The profile shows approximately 75,000 clones, around 74% of them singletons. Specimen: peripheral blood. All receptors derive from a human donor with acute or convalescent COVID-19. The donor label of this sample is uncertain.

V gene TRBV12-3 or TRBV12-4 combines with J gene TRBJ2-5; D possibly corresponds to TRBD2 (6 bases). The V gene lost 3 bases and the J gene lost 5 bases, with 7 bases spanning the gap. The CDR3 has 12 amino acids. CDR3 loop: CASSLTRETQYF. The DNA of the CDR3 is TGTGCCAGCAGTTTGACTAGGGAGACCCAGTACTTC.

This clone was found a few times. The chain links TRBV18 to TRBJ2-3, with D perhaps matching TRBD2 (6 bases). This CDR3 region has 16 residues. The germline CDR1 and CDR2 sequences are KGHSH and LQKENI. Trimming cost V 0 bases and J 1 base, with 11 bases left between them. This chain's CDR3 is CASSPPEGWGTDTQYF. The CDR3 coding sequence is TGTGCCAGCTCACCACCGGAGGGGTGGGGCACAGATACGCAGTATTTT.

The rearrangement joins TRBV21-1 to TRBJ2-1; TRBD2 was called by the table and not checked on the DNA. TRBV21-1 is annotated as a pseudogene. This CDR3 has 14 amino acids. The CDR3 region has the DNA TGTGCCAGCACGCTAGGGGGGGGACACAATGAGCAGTTCTTC. Translated: CASTLGGGHNEQFF.

The table lists this clone with a few counts. The J gene is TRBJ2-1, the V gene TRBV29-1; tentative D call: TRBD2 (5 bases). This CDR3 region has 13 residues. Trimming shortened V by 4 bases and J by 9 bases, and 16 bases separated the two germline ends. Per the germline V gene, CDR1 is SQVTM and CDR2 is ANQGSEA. Written as DNA, the CDR3 is TGCAGCGTTGGATCGGGGTTGGACGGTGAGCAGTTCTTC. Its protein product is CSVGSGLDGEQFF.

The gene calls are TRBV5-6 and TRBJ1-3; D gene ambiguous. The V end lost 0 bases, the J end lost 4 bases, and 8 bases lay between the germline ends. Germline values: CDR1 SGHDT, CDR2 YYEEEE. The length of the CDR3 is 14 residues. The CDR3 protein is CASSLGPRGNTIYF. CDR3 coding DNA: TGTGCCAGCAGCTTGGGGCCGCGGGGAAACACCATATATTTT. Full variable domain (outside the CDR3, taken from reference TRBV5-6 and TRBJ1-3): DAGVTQSPTHLIKTRGQQVTLRCSPKSGHDTVSWYQQALGQGPQFIFQYYEEEERQRGNFPDRFSGHQFPNYSSELNVNALLLGDSALYLCASSLGPRGNTIYFGEGSWLTVV.

The chain has TRBV4-3 and TRBJ1-4; D is uncertain. Germline values: CDR1 LGHNA, CDR2 YSLEER. V lost 3 bases, J lost 5 bases, and 10 bases lay in between. The CDR3 extends over 14 amino acids. CDR3 amino acids: CASSQRSVNEKLFF. The CDR3, as DNA: TGCGCCAGCAGCCAGCGGTCTGTGAATGAAAAACTGTTTTTT.

This chain connects TRBV7-2 to TRBJ1-1, with TRBD1 identical over 7 bases. The germline CDR1 and CDR2 sequences are SGHTA and FQGNSA. Losses at the gene ends were 1 base for V and 4 bases for J; bases not matched to a gene: 0. The CDR3 contains 13 residues. DNA for the CDR3: TGTGCCAGCAGCTTAGGACAGGGCACTGAAGCTTTCTTT. Translated: CASSLGQGTEAFF.

The chain employs TRBV7-2 and TRBJ2-5; tentative D call: TRBD2 (6 bases). Trimming removed 5 bases from V and 6 bases from J, with 13 bases in between. Germline V gives CDR1 SGHTA, CDR2 FQGNSA. The CDR3 consists of 13 residues. In DNA, the CDR3 is TGTGCCAGCAGCGAGGACTACCAGAAGACCCAGTACTTC. It translates to CASSEDYQKTQYF.

The chain employs TRBV5-5 and TRBJ2-5; maybe TRBD1 (6 bases). Germline-derived CDR1 and CDR2 are SGHKS and YYEKEE (reference sequence). This CDR3 region has 14 residues. V was pared by 4 bases and J by 5 bases, with 15 bases between. The CDR3 DNA is TGTGCCAGCAGCCGGATGGGGGCGACGGAGACCCAGTACTTC. This encodes CASSRMGATETQYF.

The rearrangement uses TRBV21-1 and TRBJ2-7; TRBD2 reflects the table's D call only, with no check against the DNA. TRBV21-1 is a pseudogene locus. This CDR3 comprises 17 residues. The CDR3 here is CASSRSSGSRIPYEQYF. As DNA, the CDR3 is TGTGCCAGCAGCAGAAGTAGCGGGAGCCGGATTCCCTACGAGCAGTACTTC.

The genes are TRBV6-4 and TRBJ2-1, with 10 bases lining up with TRBD2. Per the germline V gene, CDR1 is MRHNA and CDR2 is SNTAGT. The CDR3 loop spans 15 amino acids. V gave up 6 bases and J gave up 5 bases; unmatched junction bases: 7. CDR3 in DNA: TGTGCCAGCAGGCGAGCGGGGGGGCCTAACAATGAGCAGTTCTTC. It translates to CASRRAGGPNNEQFF.

CDR3 sequence (DNA): TGCGCCAGCAGCCAAGAGAGATTCCCACTGAACACTGAAGCTTTCTTT. As protein: CASSQERFPLNTEAFF. The J gene is TRBJ1-1, the V gene TRBV4-1; unclear D gene. Trimming cost V 0 bases and J 0 bases, with 11 bases left between them. Germline V CDR1 and CDR2: MGHRA, YSYEKL. This CDR3 contains 16 residues.

The chain couples TRBV2 to TRBJ1-5, with unresolved D. Trimming removed 1 base at V and 4 bases at J, with 5 bases between. Germline CDR1 and CDR2: SNHLY and FYNNEI. This CDR3 is 13 amino acids long. The CDR3 nucleotides are TGTGCCAGCAGTGAAGAACGGAATCAGCCCCAGCATTTT. It is translated as CASSEERNQPQHF.

The chain has TRBV21-1 and TRBJ1-6; the tabulated D call, TRBD1, remains unverified against the DNA. TRBV21-1 is termed a pseudogene. This CDR3 region has 16 residues. The CDR3 protein is CASSKALQSYNSPLHF. The CDR3 DNA is TGTGCCAGCAGCAAAGCGCTACAGAGCTATAATTCACCCCTCCACTTT.

The CDR3 coding sequence is TGTGCCAGCAGCTTAGACGGGGAGGGGAATTCACCCCTCCACTTT. Amino acid sequence: CASSLDGEGNSPLHF. The V and J genes are TRBV7-8 and TRBJ1-6; D might be TRBD1 (5 bases). Trimming shortened V by 1 base and J by 7 bases, and 11 bases separated the two germline ends. Germline V CDR1 and CDR2: SGHVS, FQNEAQ. The CDR3 consists of 15 residues.

The chain employs TRBV7-2 and TRBJ1-2; 9 positions match TRBD1. The J segment lost 7 bases and the V segment lost 5 bases, leaving 11 bases of the junction unmatched. This CDR3 is built from 15 residues. The germline CDR1 and CDR2 sequences are SGHTA and FQGNSA. The CDR3 DNA follows: TGTGCCAGCAGCCTGTTTGGACAGGGGTCGGCTGGCTACACCTTC. Protein: CASSLFGQGSAGYTF.

J is TRBJ2-2 and V is TRBV10-1, with D maybe TRBD1 (6 bases). Germline V gives CDR1 WNHNN, CDR2 SYGVQD (reference sequence). The CDR3 runs 15 residues. Trimming shortened V by 4 bases and J by 4 bases, and 13 bases separated the two germline ends. The CDR3 nucleotides read TGCGCCAGCAGTGGAGGGGGAAAGGTCACCGGGGAGCTGTTTTTT. This gives the protein CASSGGGKVTGELFF.

A single count supports this clone. The chain is built from TRBV28 and TRBJ1-1, with 7 bases that match TRBD1. CDR3 length: 14 amino acids. With V trimmed by 4 bases and J by 4 bases, 6 bases remained unmatched. CDR1 and CDR2 from the germline V gene are MDHEN and SYDVKM. For the CDR3, the DNA is TGTGCCAGCAGTTGGGGACAGTTACCCACTGAAGCTTTCTTT. This gives the protein CASSWGQLPTEAFF. The whole variable domain, filled in from reference TRBV28 and TRBJ1-1, reads DVKVTQSSRYLVKRTGEKVFLECVQDMDHENMFWYRQDPGLGLRLIYFSYDVKMKEKGDIPEGYSVSREKKERFSLILESASTNQTSMYLCASSWGQLPTEAFFGQGTRLTVV.

By share of the sample, this clone is medium-sized (0.01 to 0.1%). V usage is TRBV7-8 and J usage is TRBJ1-2, with 9 bases matching TRBD1. Losses at the gene ends were 5 bases for V and 3 bases for J; bases not matched to a gene: 7. The CDR3 totals 15 residues. The germline V gene has CDR1 SGHVS and CDR2 FQNEAQ. CDR3 nucleotides: TGTGCCAGCAGCGTAACAGGGGGCAGGGACTATGGCTACACCTTC. This gives the protein CASSVTGGRDYGYTF.

The rearrangement uses TRBV19 and TRBJ1-1; D is possibly TRBD1 (5 bases). The V end was cut by 1 base, the J end by 0 bases, with 12 bases between. CDR1 is LNHDA and CDR2 is SQIVND in the germline V gene (reference sequence). The CDR3 totals 16 residues. CDR3 region: CASSIGETVLNTEAFF. DNA of the CDR3: TGTGCCAGTAGTATAGGTGAGACAGTTTTGAACACTGAAGCTTTCTTT.

This chain uses TRBV5-1 with TRBJ1-4, with unresolved D. The V and J ends lost 4 bases and 3 bases respectively, with 10 bases between them. The CDR3 extends over 14 amino acids. Germline CDR1 is SGHRS and CDR2 is YFSETQ. CDR3: CASSPEGANEKLFF. Here the CDR3 DNA reads TGCGCCAGCAGCCCCGAGGGTGCTAATGAAAAACTGTTTTTT. Variable domain in full (rest from reference TRBV5-1 and TRBJ1-4): KAGVTQTPRYLIKTRGQQVTLSCSPISGHRSVSWYQQTPGQGLQFLFEYFSETQRNKGNFPGRFSGRQFSNSRSEMNVSTLELGDSALYLCASSPEGANEKLFFGSGTQLSVL.

The chain carries TRBV3-1 (or the pseudogene TRBV3-2) and TRBJ1-1; no definite D call. The CDR3 extends over 14 amino acids. The ends were cut back, 3 bases at V and 1 base at J, with 9 bases in the middle. Germline V gives CDR1 LGHDT, CDR2 YNNKEL (reference sequence). The CDR3 sequence is CASSHWRENTEAFF. Written as DNA, the CDR3 is TGTGCCAGCAGCCACTGGAGGGAGAACACTGAAGCTTTCTTT.

The V call is TRBV5-5, the J call TRBJ1-5; no clear D gene. Per germline, CDR1 SGHKS and CDR2 YYEKEE (reference sequence). This CDR3 has 14 amino acids. V lost 1 base, J lost 5 bases, and 10 bases lay in between. CDR3 sequence reads: CASSLSGDYQPQHF. The CDR3 bases are TGTGCCAGCAGCTTGTCGGGAGACTATCAGCCCCAGCATTTT.

This clone was counted a single time. The chain has TRBV6-5 and TRBJ1-1, with D possibly TRBD1 on 6 matching bases. Germline V CDR1 and CDR2: MNHEY, SVGAGI. V lost 2 bases, J lost 2 bases, and 12 bases lay in between. The CDR3 sequence is 15 residues long. The CDR3 DNA reads as TGTGCCAGCAGTTACAGTGGCAGGGGCAACACTGAAGCTTTCTTT. Translating gives CASSYSGRGNTEAFF.

This clone was found a few times. The chain joins TRBV5-1 to TRBJ2-2, with TRBD1 matching 7 bases. The CDR3 consists of 18 residues. Germline CDR1 SGHRS, CDR2 YFSETQ. V was pared by 4 bases and J by 0 bases, with 12 bases of the junction left unmatched. Here the CDR3 DNA reads TGCGCCAGCAGCGGAATGACAGGGATTATTTCGAACACCGGGGAGCTGTTTTTT. Protein sequence: CASSGMTGIISNTGELFF.

The V gene is TRBV7-2, the J gene TRBJ2-1; 12 positions match TRBD2. The V gene's germline CDR1 is SGHTA and CDR2 FQGNSA. CDR3 length: 19 residues. J lost 8 bases, V lost 5 bases, and 19 bases had no gene match. CDR3 sequence reads: CASSPRGTSGRERRHEQFF. The CDR3 DNA sequence: TGTGCCAGCAGCCCCCGGGGGACTAGCGGGCGGGAGAGACGGCATGAGCAGTTCTTC.

V is TRBV9 and J is TRBJ2-7; 10 nucleotides match TRBD1. This CDR3 contains 16 residues. Germline lookup yields CDR1 SGDLS and CDR2 YYNGEE. J was trimmed by 3 bases and V by 0 bases; bases with no gene match: 6. The CDR3 nucleotides are TGTGCCAGCAGCGTAGAATCTGGGACAGGGGTCTACGAGCAGTACTTC. Translating it yields CASSVESGTGVYEQYF. The full variable domain, with the rest looked up from reference TRBV9 and TRBJ2-7, is DSGVTQTPKHLITATGQRVTLRCSPRSGDLSVYWYQQSLDQGLQFLIQYYNGEERAKGNILERFSAQQFPDLHSELNLSSLELGDSALYFCASSVESGTGVYEQYFGPGTRLTVT.

The V gene is TRBV4-3, the J gene TRBJ1-4; perhaps TRBD1 as D (6 bases). The CDR3 runs to 17 residues. Germline V gives CDR1 LGHNA, CDR2 YSLEER. V was shortened by 4 bases and J by 5 bases, with 20 bases between the two germline ends. The CDR3, as DNA: TGCGCCAGCAGCCTCCGCCCCCTCAGGACAGACAATGAAAAACTGTTTTTT. This encodes CASSLRPLRTDNEKLFF.

V is TRBV2 and J is TRBJ1-2; possibly TRBD1 for D (5 bases). CDR1 and CDR2 (germline): SNHLY, FYNNEI. Trimming pared 4 bases from V and 4 bases from J, leaving 19 bases between. The CDR3 runs to 16 residues. CDR3 loop: CASSANPPQGGYGYTF. The CDR3 DNA is TGTGCCAGCAGTGCAAATCCCCCTCAGGGCGGCTATGGCTACACCTTC.

This clone is a singleton in its sample. The rearrangement links TRBV5-1 to TRBJ2-2; TRBD1 agrees at 8 bases. The junction had 1 base not matched to a gene; V was cut back by 1 base and J by 2 bases. This CDR3 spans 15 amino acids. Germline CDR1 is SGHRS and CDR2 is YFSETQ. CDR3 protein: CASSLTGGNTGELFF. As DNA, the CDR3 is TGCGCCAGCAGCTTGACAGGGGGAAACACCGGGGAGCTGTTTTTT.

This chain joins TRBV3-1 (or the pseudogene TRBV3-2) and TRBJ2-1; D remains ambiguous. Germline values: CDR1 LGHDT, CDR2 YNNKEL (reference sequence). CDR3 size: 15 residues. Trimming removed 1 base from V and 0 bases from J, with 7 bases in between. The CDR3 coding sequence is TGTGCCAGCAGCCAAGTACAGAGCTCCTACAATGAGCAGTTCTTC. Translation gives CASSQVQSSYNEQFF.

This chain links TRBV24-1 with TRBJ2-1, with 8 positions matching TRBD1. Germline-derived CDR1 and CDR2 are KGHDR and SFDVKD. Trimming removed 5 bases from V and 8 bases from J; junction bases left unmatched: 7. The CDR3 spans 14 residues. The CDR3 loop reads CATSALTGAHEQFF. DNA of the CDR3: TGTGCCACCAGTGCTCTGACAGGGGCCCATGAGCAGTTCTTC.